These 32 T cell receptor beta chains were all obtained from the same sample, sequenced in a study of CD8+CD57+ T cells in acquired aplastic anemia. Profiling that covered TCR beta VDJ and CDR3 relied on genomic DNA as its template. TCRdb re-analysed the reads in MiXCR, keeping a single row per CDR3 protein. The data contain 400,000 to 450,000 distinct CDR3 sequences, roughly 68% of them singletons. What was sequenced was sorted CD4+, CD8+, or CD8+CD57+ T cells (not recorded which) from PBMCs. These receptors came from a human donor in good health, serving as a control.

This clonotype was detected ten times or more. The chain combines TRBV15 with TRBJ1-1, with D uncertain. The CDR3 is made up of 16 amino acids. The ends were cut back, 1 base at V and 0 bases at J, with 12 bases in the middle. Germline CDR1 LNHNV, CDR2 YYDKDF (reference sequence). CDR3 loop: CATSRAFAALNTEAFF. The CDR3 DNA follows: TGTGCCACCAGCAGAGCATTTGCAGCCTTGAACACTGAAGCTTTCTTT. The full variable domain, rest sourced from reference TRBV15 and TRBJ1-1, is DAMVIQNPRYQVTQFGKPVTLSCSQTLNHNVMYWYQQKSSQAPKLLFHYYDKDFNNEADTPDNFQSRRPNTSFCFLDIRSPGLGDTAMYLCATSRAFAALNTEAFFGQGTRLTVV.

The V gene is TRBV9, the J gene TRBJ2-6, with D maybe TRBD2 (5 bases). The CDR3 is made up of 12 amino acids. Germline V gene sequence: CDR1 SGDLS, CDR2 YYNGEE. Trimming took off 4 bases at V and 16 bases at J, with 15 bases between the two ends. The CDR3 nucleotides read TGTGCCAGCAGCCGAGGACCGACGGGACTGACTTTC. It codes for CASSRGPTGLTF.

This clonotype is a singleton in its sample. V is TRBV7-6 and J is TRBJ2-5; tentatively, D is TRBD2 (6 bases). CDR3 length: 15 amino acids. Germline CDR1 SGHVS, CDR2 FNYEAQ. V was cut by 1 base and J by 14 bases, with 23 bases left in between. In DNA, the CDR3 is TGTGCCAGCAGCTTAGGACACCGGACGGGGGAGACTCAATACTTC. Translating gives CASSLGHRTGETQYF.

V usage is TRBV11-1 and J usage is TRBJ2-6, with D possibly matching TRBD2 (5 bases). Trimming took 8 bases from V and 0 from J, leaving 5 bases between them. This CDR3 spans 13 amino acids. The V gene's germline CDR1 is SGHAT and CDR2 FQDESV (reference sequence). The CDR3 loop reads CASAGSGANVLTF. The DNA of the CDR3 is TGTGCCAGCGCGGGCTCTGGGGCCAACGTCCTGACTTTC.

A word on this clonotype: This may be a read error, as it is one base from a much larger clone. The final CDR3 position lacks the conserved phenylalanine or tryptophan, pointing to a likely read error. The rearrangement links TRBV11-2 to TRBJ2-3; D is tentatively TRBD1 or TRBD2 (7 bases each). Germline CDR1 SGHAT, CDR2 FQNNGV. The CDR3 has 16 amino acids. Trimming took 3 bases from V and 5 from J, leaving 18 bases between them. CDR3: CASSFRGGAFRDTQYS. CDR3 bases: TGTGCCAGCAGCTTCAGGGGGGGGGCCTTCCGAGATACGCAGTATTCT.

The chain has TRBV7-9 and TRBJ1-5, with D maybe TRBD1 (5 bases). Trimming pared 6 bases from V and 11 bases from J, leaving 26 bases between. The CDR3 length is 16 residues. Germline CDR1 SEHNR, CDR2 FQNEAQ (reference sequence). CDR3 protein: CASRQIFRARDTAQHF. The CDR3 DNA follows: TGTGCCAGCAGGCAGATATTCAGGGCTCGTGACACTGCCCAGCATTTT.

This clonotype was counted many times. This chain links TRBV9 with TRBJ1-2; weak D call: TRBD1 (6 bases). This CDR3 spans 15 amino acids. From germline, CDR1 is SGDLS and CDR2 YYNGEE. V lost 2 bases and J lost 1, with 12 bases in between. In DNA, the CDR3 is TGTGCCAGCAGCGTCCGGGGGGGCCTTAACTATGGCTACACCTTC. As protein: CASSVRGGLNYGYTF.

Points on this clonotype: Without the conserved terminal phenylalanine or tryptophan, this CDR3 likely stems from a read error. The DNA is left out, because the CDR3 cannot be placed on it with certainty; the CDR3 is given as TCRdb lists it. This chain links TRBV7-2 with TRBJ1-2. Counting both end residues, the CDR3 totals 13 amino acids. Germline loops: CDR1 SGHTA, CDR2 FQGNSA. CDR3 protein: CASSLAGRAGYEQ.

The chain links TRBV7-2 to TRBJ2-3; D is perhaps TRBD1 (5 bases). Germline CDR1 and CDR2: SGHTA and FQGNSA. The V gene lost 5 bases and the J gene lost 13 bases, with 25 bases spanning the gap. CDR3 length: 15 residues. Written as DNA, the CDR3 is TGTGCCAGCAGCGAGTCAGGGTGGGTCACGGCTAGGGAGTATTTT. Amino acids: CASSESGWVTAREYF. Combining the CDR3 with reference TRBV7-2 and TRBJ2-3 gives the whole variable domain GAGVSQSPSNKVTEKGKDVELRCDPISGHTALYWYRQSLGQGLEFLIYFQGNSAPDKSGLPSDRFSAERTGGSVSTLTIQRTQQEDSAVYLCASSESGWVTAREYFGPGTRLTVL.

At least ten counts were recorded for this clonotype. The chain links TRBV7-8 to TRBJ1-5; no definite D call. Trimming took off 3 bases at V and 3 bases at J, with 15 bases between the two ends. The CDR3 is 16 amino acids. The germline V gene has CDR1 SGHVS and CDR2 FQNEAQ. Here the CDR3 reads CASSFSPLSNNQPQHF. The CDR3 nucleotides are TGTGCCAGCAGCTTCTCCCCACTCTCCAACAATCAGCCCCAGCATTTT.

A note on this clonotype: A read error may account for a junction end that differs from germline. Written as DNA, the CDR3 is TGTGCCAGTAGTGGGGACAGGAGGAATCAGCCCCCGCATTTT. Protein product: CASSGDRRNQPPHF. The chain uses TRBV19 and TRBJ1-5; 8 bases map to TRBD1. CDR3 length: 14 residues. CDR1 and CDR2 from the germline V gene are LNHDA and SQIVND (reference sequence).

This clonotype was seen a single time. The junction departs from the called germline gene at one end, perhaps through a read error. The genes are TRBV25-1 and TRBJ2-7; 7 bases are shared with TRBD1. The CDR3 covers 14 residues. CDR1 and CDR2 (germline): MGHDK, SYGVNS. CDR3 DNA sequence: TGTGGCAGCAGGCTGAGAGGGGGCAGCTACGAGCAGTACTTC. Translated: CGSRLRGGSYEQYF.

This clonotype appeared a few times. With a much larger clone just one base away, this may be a read error. The chain combines TRBV4-3 with TRBJ1-1; possibly TRBD1 for D (6 bases). V was clipped by 4 bases and J by 1 base, with 13 bases between them. Germline V lookup: CDR1 LGHNA, CDR2 YSLEER. The CDR3 has 15 residues. CDR3 sequence reads: CASSRQRGANTEAFF. The DNA for the CDR3 is TGCGCCAGCAGCCGTCAACGGGGGGCGAACACTGAAGCTTTCTTT.

The rearrangement joins TRBV7-2 to TRBJ2-1; D not resolved. The CDR3 runs to 14 residues. Germline lookup yields CDR1 SGHTA and CDR2 FQGNSA. The germline V and J ends were trimmed by 5 bases and 16 bases, with 24 bases remaining between them. CDR3 amino acids: CASSLGGMKNEAFF. CDR3 in DNA: TGTGCCAGCAGCCTAGGTGGAATGAAAAATGAAGCTTTCTTC.

This clonotype was picked up a small number of times. V is TRBV5-5 and J is TRBJ2-7; no clear D. Trimming shortened V by 0 bases and J by 2 bases, and 9 bases separated the two germline ends. Germline CDR1 and CDR2: SGHKS and YYEKEE (reference sequence). This CDR3 has 14 residues. The CDR3 reads CASSLGGATYEQYF. CDR3 coding DNA: TGTGCCAGCAGCTTGGGCGGCGCCACCTACGAGCAGTACTTC.

Details on this clonotype: At one of its ends the junction is not consistent with the germline gene, which may arise from a read error. The genes are TRBV9 and TRBJ2-7; 8 nucleotides agree with TRBD1. Germline lookup yields CDR1 SGDLS and CDR2 YYNGEE. This CDR3 is built from 14 residues. The CDR3 DNA reads as TGTGCCACCAGCCGGGGACAGGCTGGTCTCCAGCAGTACTTC. Its protein is CATSRGQAGLQQYF.

This chain uses TRBV6-4 with TRBJ1-2; 7 positions agree with TRBD1. Germline V gene sequence: CDR1 MRHNA, CDR2 SNTAGT. Trimming removed 6 bases from V and 8 bases from J; junction bases left unmatched: 9. The CDR3 consists of 13 residues. The CDR3 region is CASRRDSREGYTF. DNA for the CDR3: TGTGCCAGCAGGAGGGACAGCCGGGAGGGCTACACCTTC.

Details on this clonotype: Because the CDR3 is missing its conserved closing phenylalanine or tryptophan, this is likely a read error. The DNA is left out, because the CDR3 cannot be placed on it with certainty; the CDR3 is given as TCRdb lists it. The V and J genes are TRBV9 and TRBJ1-1. Both ends counted, the CDR3 spans 13 residues. Germline lookup yields CDR1 SGDLS and CDR2 YYNGEE. The CDR3 is CASSVDQGPGAYI.

The V and J genes are TRBV7-2 and TRBJ1-6, with D tentatively TRBD1 (5 bases). Germline CDR1 is SGHTA and CDR2 is FQGNSA. CDR3 length: 15 residues. The germline V and J ends were trimmed by 5 bases and 10 bases, with 18 bases remaining between them. The CDR3, as DNA: TGTGCCAGCAGCCCCCAGCAGGGTCCATACTCACCCCTCCACTTT. Translation: CASSPQQGPYSPLHF.

Regarding this clonotype: One base away lies a much larger clone, so this may be a sequencing read error. CDR3 nucleotides: TGTGCCAGCAGCGATAGAGGGACTAGCGGGGGGACATACCAAGAGACCCAGTACTTC. It yields the protein CASSDRGTSGGTYQETQYF. This sequence joins TRBV11-3 and TRBJ2-5; TRBD2 matches 15 bases. Losses at the gene ends were 5 bases for V and 0 bases for J; bases not matched to a gene: 10. This CDR3 has 19 amino acids. Germline CDR1 SGHNT, CDR2 YENEEA.

This clonotype was counted once. The chain has TRBV7-9 and TRBJ2-7; 7 bases fit TRBD1. CDR1 is SEHNR, CDR2 FQNEAQ, per germline (reference sequence). V lost 5 bases to trimming and J lost 3 bases; unmatched junction nucleotides: 4. The CDR3 loop spans 13 amino acids. CDR3 loop: CASSPRQGYEQYV. The CDR3 coding sequence is TGTGCCAGCAGCCCTAGACAGGGCTACGAGCAGTACGTC.

This clonotype was recorded at least ten times. V gene TRBV7-2 combines with J gene TRBJ2-7; TRBD2 matches 10 bases. The junction had 6 bases not matched to a gene; V was cut back by 5 bases and J by 2 bases. Per the germline V gene, CDR1 is SGHTA and CDR2 is FQGNSA. The CDR3 runs to 15 residues. For the CDR3, the DNA is TGTGCCAGCAGCGGGAAGCGGGGGGGACCCTACGAGCAGTACTTC. Its translation: CASSGKRGGPYEQYF.

The sample holds a few counts of this clonotype. A read error may be the cause here, since a much bigger clone is one base away. The V call is TRBV6-5, the J call TRBJ1-1, with TRBD1 identical over 9 bases. The CDR3 runs 12 residues. Germline V gene lookup returns CDR1 MNHEY and CDR2 SVGAGI. The CDR3, as DNA: TGTGCCTGCAGGGGACAGGGAGTAAGAGCTTTCTTT. Its translation is CACRGQGVRAFF.

The chain links TRBV24-1 to TRBJ2-1, with 12 bases fitting TRBD2. The CDR3 extends over 17 amino acids. Germline V lookup: CDR1 KGHDR, CDR2 SFDVKD. After removal of 4 bases from V and 7 bases from J, the junction contained 10 bases not matched to a gene. The CDR3 loop is CATSDKTSGGPRNEQFF. The DNA of the CDR3 is TGTGCCACCAGTGACAAGACTAGCGGGGGCCCAAGAAATGAGCAGTTCTTC.

CDR3 region: CASSFDGVGQYV. The DNA for the CDR3 is TGTGCCAGCAGCTTTGATGGGGTGGGGCAGTACGTC. V and J are TRBV2 and TRBJ2-7; D unclear. The V end lost 6 bases, the J end lost 9 bases, and 15 bases lay between the germline ends. The CDR3 sequence is 12 residues long. Germline assignment: CDR1 SNHLY and CDR2 FYNNEI.

On this clonotype: The CDR3 carries no conserved terminal phenylalanine or tryptophan, so it likely arises from a read error. The chain has TRBV2 and TRBJ1-6; TRBD1 is a possible D gene (6 bases). Per germline, CDR1 SNHLY and CDR2 FYNNEI. This CDR3 comprises 14 residues. The CDR3 region is CASSFGQHNSPLHL. The CDR3 bases are TGTGCCAGCAGTTTCGGACAGCATAATTCTCCCCTCCACCTT.

The rearrangement links TRBV6-5 to TRBJ1-1; D uncertain. The germline gives CDR1 MNHEY, CDR2 SVGAGI. The CDR3 totals 13 residues. V was clipped by 3 bases and J by 6 bases, with 11 bases between them. Here the CDR3 DNA reads TGTGCCAGCAGTTATGCCCGGACCTCTGAAGCTTTCTTT. Amino acids: CASSYARTSEAFF.

The chain combines TRBV2 with TRBJ2-7, with a tentative D call TRBD1 (5 bases). The CDR3 spans 13 residues. Between the trimmed V and J ends, which lost 7 bases and 3 bases, there was a span of 13 bases. The germline V gene encodes CDR1 SNHLY and CDR2 FYNNEI. The CDR3 loop is CASNKNRIYEQYF. As DNA, the CDR3 is TGTGCCAGCAATAAGAACAGGATCTACGAGCAGTACTTC.

This clonotype was seen just once. DNA of the CDR3: TGCAGCGTTACTCCGGGACAGGGCCTTAACTATGGCTACACCTTC. It specifies CSVTPGQGLNYGYTF. The chain recombines TRBV20-1 with TRBJ1-2; the match to TRBD1 covers 9 bases. This CDR3 contains 15 residues. The germline CDR1 and CDR2 sequences are DFQATT and SNEGSKA (reference sequence).

The chain combines TRBV25-1 with TRBJ1-6; 10 positions agree with TRBD1. Trimming at V came to 4 bases and at J to 6 bases, leaving 6 bases not matched to a gene. From germline, CDR1 is MGHDK and CDR2 SYGVNS. The CDR3 covers 16 residues. CDR3 DNA: TGTGCCAGCAGTGGACAGGGGGCGCGGTTTAATTCACCCCTCCACTTT. Protein product: CASSGQGARFNSPLHF.

The chain is built from TRBV7-9 and TRBJ1-1; D may be TRBD1 (5 bases). V was cut by 5 bases and J by 14 bases, with 27 bases left in between. The CDR3 covers 15 residues. Germline V CDR1 and CDR2: SEHNR, FQNEAQ (reference sequence). As DNA, the CDR3 is TGTGCCAGCAGCGTTCCGCCGGGACTAGGCAATGAGACCTTCTTT. Translating gives CASSVPPGLGNETFF.

Details on this clonotype: Since no conserved phenylalanine or tryptophan closes the CDR3, a read error is the likely cause. Because the CDR3's place on the DNA is in doubt, the DNA is left out and the CDR3 is given as listed by TCRdb. CDR3 sequence reads: CASSSPRGYY. The chain couples TRBV7-6 to TRBJ2-7; no DNA check was done on the table's D call, TRBD1. CDR1 and CDR2 from the germline V gene are SGHVS and FNYEAQ. Both ends counted, the CDR3 spans 10 residues.